This T cell receptor (beta chain) was observed in a study of technical replicates of blood from a handful of donors. The data were produced by immunoSEQ multiplex PCR, yet TCRdb's version contains in-frame clones alone and is incomplete. The table includes 10,000 to 13,000 clones, approximately 94% detected once. Trimming took off 4 bases at V and 6 bases at J, with 12 bases between the two ends. Looked up from germline, CDR1 is SEHNR and CDR2 is FQNEAQ (reference sequence). The CDR3 totals 13 residues. The receptor comes from a human donor in good health. What was sequenced was PBMCs. The chain is built from TRBV7-9 and TRBJ1-1; possibly TRBD1 for D (6 bases). The CDR3, as DNA: TGTGCCAGCAGCTCCGAAGGGGGATCTGAAGCTTTCTTT. Translating gives CASSSEGGSEAFF. Using reference TRBV7-9 and TRBJ1-1 for the parts outside the CDR3, the full variable domain is DTGVSQNPRHKITKRGQNVTFRCDPISEHNRLYWYRQTLGQGPEFLTYFQNEAQLEKSRLLSDRFSAERPKGSFSTLEIQRTEQGDSAMYLCASSSEGGSEAFFGQGTRLTVV.